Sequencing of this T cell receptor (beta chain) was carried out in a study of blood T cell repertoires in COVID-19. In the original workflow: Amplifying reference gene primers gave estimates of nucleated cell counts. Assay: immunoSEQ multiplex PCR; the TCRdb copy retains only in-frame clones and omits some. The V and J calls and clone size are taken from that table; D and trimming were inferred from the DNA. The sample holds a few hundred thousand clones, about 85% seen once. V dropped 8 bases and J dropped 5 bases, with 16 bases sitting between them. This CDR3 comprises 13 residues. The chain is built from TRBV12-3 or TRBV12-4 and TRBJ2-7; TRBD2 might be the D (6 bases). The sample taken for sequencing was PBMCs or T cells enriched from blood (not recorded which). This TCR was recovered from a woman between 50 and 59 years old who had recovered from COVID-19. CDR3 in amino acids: CASARLVENEQYF. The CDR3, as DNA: TGTGCCAGCGCCCGACTAGTTGAAAACGAGCAGTACTTC.